Each of the 28 T cell receptor beta chains below was sequenced from the same sample in a study of immune cell composition in non-small cell lung cancer. TCRdb keeps only in-frame clones here, not all; method: immunoSEQ multiplex PCR. The data hold about 7,000 clones, with about 77% observed a single time. The material sequenced was lung tumor tissue. The receptors originated from a human donor with non-small cell lung cancer.

The genes are TRBV28 and TRBJ1-5, with TRBD1 as a possible D gene (6 bases). The V end was cut by 7 bases, the J end by 4 bases, with 23 bases between. The CDR3 extends over 17 amino acids. Germline V gene lookup returns CDR1 MDHEN and CDR2 SYDVKM. As DNA, the CDR3 is TGTGCCAGCACTCTAACACAGGGTTCCCTTAATAATCAGCCCCAGCATTTT. Translating gives CASTLTQGSLNNQPQHF.

This clone rates as large. The V gene is TRBV10-3, the J gene TRBJ1-6; 10 positions agree with TRBD1. V was clipped by 3 bases and J by 4 bases; unmatched bases: 6. The length of the CDR3 is 17 residues. Germline loops: CDR1 ENHRY, CDR2 SYGVKD. CDR3 nucleotides: TGTGCCATCAGTGAAGATGGGACAGGGGCGTATAATTCACCCCTCCACTTT. Translated: CAISEDGTGAYNSPLHF.

The V and J genes are TRBV29-1 and TRBJ2-7; 8 nucleotides match TRBD1. The CDR3 has 14 amino acids. From germline, CDR1 is SQVTM and CDR2 ANQGSEA. J lost 0 bases, V lost 5 bases, and 6 bases had no gene match. The CDR3 protein is CSVTPGQASYEQYF. The CDR3 DNA is TGCAGCGTTACACCGGGACAGGCCTCCTACGAGCAGTACTTC.

This rearrangement joins TRBV5-4 to TRBJ2-4, with D maybe TRBD2 (6 bases). Trimming took 5 bases from V and 4 from J, leaving 10 bases between them. Germline V lookup: CDR1 SGHNT, CDR2 YYREEE (reference sequence). This CDR3 comprises 13 residues. CDR3 amino acids: CASRDYTKNIQYF. DNA of the CDR3: TGTGCCAGCAGGGACTATACAAAAAACATTCAGTACTTC.

The genes are TRBV5-1 and TRBJ1-1; D is undetermined. V was trimmed by 0 bases and J by 6 bases, leaving 9 bases between them. The V gene's germline CDR1 is SGHRS and CDR2 YFSETQ. This CDR3 comprises 13 residues. CDR3 protein: CASSLDGYAEAFF. Written as DNA, the CDR3 is TGCGCCAGCAGCTTGGACGGGTACGCTGAAGCTTTCTTT.

The chain has TRBV5-1 and TRBJ2-1; 11 bases line up with TRBD2. The length of the CDR3 is 16 residues. The trim removed 4 bases at V and 2 bases at J, leaving 5 bases unmatched. Per the germline V gene, CDR1 is SGHRS and CDR2 is YFSETQ. The DNA of the CDR3 is TGCGCCAGCAGCCCGACTAGCGGGGACCCCTACAATGAGCAGTTCTTC. This gives the protein CASSPTSGDPYNEQFF.

The rearrangement uses TRBV6-6 and TRBJ2-7, with 8 bases fitting TRBD1. V gave up 6 bases and J gave up 7 bases; unmatched junction bases: 8. This CDR3 is 13 amino acids long. Per the germline V gene, CDR1 is MNHNY and CDR2 is SVGAGI (reference sequence). CDR3 in DNA: TGTGCCAGCAGCCAGGACAGGGCTAGGGAGCAGTACTTC. This codes for CASSQDRAREQYF.

This chain connects TRBV6-5 to TRBJ2-7; D not certain. CDR1 and CDR2 (germline): MNHEY, SVGAGI. The ends were cut back, 10 bases at V and 6 bases at J, with 19 bases in the middle. The CDR3 has 13 amino acids. In nucleotides, the CDR3 is TGTGCCACCGGGTTTGATTCGGTCGGCGAGCAGTACTTC. Its protein product is CATGFDSVGEQYF.

The rearrangement links TRBV19 to TRBJ2-5, with a weak D call TRBD2 (6 bases). Trimming pared 1 base from V and 3 bases from J, leaving 12 bases between. The germline V gene has CDR1 LNHDA and CDR2 SQIVND (reference sequence). There are 15 residues in the CDR3. CDR3 coding DNA: TGTGCCAGTAGTATAGCGAGCGGGTTTAAAGAGACCCAGTACTTC. The encoded protein is CASSIASGFKETQYF.

The chain is built from TRBV30 and TRBJ2-1, with 9 bases fitting TRBD2. Trimming cost V 4 bases and J 5 bases; bases outside gene matches: 6. The CDR3 runs 14 residues. Per the germline V gene, CDR1 is GTSNPN and CDR2 is SVGIG (reference sequence). CDR3: CAWKLSGSHNEQFF. Here the CDR3 DNA reads TGTGCCTGGAAACTTAGCGGGAGCCACAATGAGCAGTTCTTC.

This clone was seen more than once but under ten times. The CDR3 spells CASSRFSGGGETQYF. DNA of the CDR3: TGTGCCAGCAGCCGTTTTAGCGGGGGCGGCGAGACCCAGTACTTC. The chain couples TRBV14 to TRBJ2-5; 9 bases agree with TRBD2. J was trimmed by 5 bases and V by 4 bases; bases with no gene match: 8. This CDR3 has 15 amino acids. CDR1 is SGHDN, CDR2 FVKESK, per germline.

J is TRBJ2-2 and V is TRBV11-2, with D possibly TRBD1 on 6 matching bases. Germline CDR1 and CDR2: SGHAT and FQNNGV. The V end lost 8 bases, the J end lost 2 bases, and 12 bases lay between the germline ends. CDR3 length: 14 residues. The CDR3 nucleotides are TGTGCCAGCGCGCGCAGGGGCAACACCGGGGAGCTGTTTTTT. It is translated as CASARRGNTGELFF.

This rearrangement joins TRBV5-4 to TRBJ1-1; D perhaps matches TRBD1 (5 bases). With 10 bases removed from V and 4 bases from J, the gap between germline ends came to 17 bases. Germline V gene lookup returns CDR1 SGHNT and CDR2 YYREEE (reference sequence). The CDR3 extends over 13 amino acids. The CDR3 coding sequence is TGTGCCCCCAGCAGGCAGGGAGGCACTGAAGCTTTCTTT. Encoded protein: CAPSRQGGTEAFF.

The chain uses TRBV7-2 and TRBJ2-5; D is undetermined. Germline lookup yields CDR1 SGHTA and CDR2 FQGNSA. With 3 bases removed from V and 4 bases from J, the gap between germline ends came to 6 bases. This CDR3 region has 12 residues. The CDR3 DNA sequence: TGTGCCAGCAGCTTCGCGAGAGAGACCCAGTACTTC. As protein: CASSFARETQYF.

The chain is built from TRBV5-1 and TRBJ2-5; no definite D call. The CDR3 spans 14 residues. CDR1 and CDR2 (germline): SGHRS, YFSETQ. Trimming took 0 bases from V and 2 from J, leaving 8 bases between them. The CDR3 nucleotides are TGCGCCAGCAGCTTGGATAGAGGTCAAGAGACCCAGTACTTC. It is translated as CASSLDRGQETQYF.

The rearrangement joins TRBV10-2 to TRBJ1-6, with TRBD1 identical over 9 bases. Germline CDR1 WSHSY, CDR2 SAAADI. V was clipped by 6 bases and J by 5 bases; unmatched bases: 5. This CDR3 has 15 residues. CDR3 loop: CASSVQGADNSPLHF. The CDR3 nucleotides read TGCGCCAGCAGCGTACAGGGGGCGGATAATTCACCCCTCCACTTT.

V usage is TRBV5-6 and J usage is TRBJ2-7; 8 bases agree with TRBD1. After removal of 4 bases from V and 4 bases from J, the junction contained 10 bases not matched to a gene. The germline CDR1 and CDR2 sequences are SGHDT and YYEEEE. The CDR3 extends over 15 amino acids. The chain's CDR3 is CASSPRSGGGYEQYF. The CDR3 region has the DNA TGTGCCAGCAGCCCGCGATCAGGGGGCGGTTACGAGCAGTACTTC.

V usage is TRBV13 and J usage is TRBJ2-1; maybe TRBD1 (6 bases). The V and J ends lost 5 bases and 6 bases respectively, with 17 bases between them. Per the germline V gene, CDR1 is PRHDT and CDR2 is FYEKMQ (reference sequence). The CDR3 spans 15 residues. The CDR3 loop is CASSPLQGRRNEQFF. CDR3 coding DNA: TGTGCCAGCAGCCCTCTACAGGGTAGGCGCAATGAGCAGTTCTTC.

The V call is TRBV4-2, the J call TRBJ2-7, with no clear D. Germline V gene lookup returns CDR1 LGHNA and CDR2 YNFKEQ. V lost 5 bases and J 1 base, leaving 18 bases between the germline ends. This CDR3 is 16 amino acids long. The CDR3 reads CASSFGKSLLSYEQYF. The CDR3, as DNA: TGTGCCAGCAGCTTCGGTAAATCCCTGTTGTCCTACGAGCAGTACTTC.

This chain links TRBV6-4 with TRBJ2-1; D might be TRBD1 (5 bases). Germline lookup yields CDR1 MRHNA and CDR2 SNTAGT. The CDR3 runs to 15 residues. Trimming took 3 bases from V and 2 from J, leaving 11 bases between them. This chain's CDR3 is CASSEGGAPYNEQFF. DNA of the CDR3: TGTGCCAGCAGTGAAGGTGGGGCCCCCTACAATGAGCAGTTCTTC.

The V gene is TRBV7-7, the J gene TRBJ1-1; D is undetermined. The CDR3 extends over 13 amino acids. Germline CDR1 and CDR2: SSHAT and FNYEAQ (reference sequence). The germline V and J ends were trimmed by 5 bases and 4 bases, with 11 bases remaining between them. The CDR3 DNA is TGTGCCAGCAGCACCGATATCGGCACTGAAGCTTTCTTT. Translating it yields CASSTDIGTEAFF.

The CDR3: CASSLGSRPGDTQYF. The CDR3 DNA sequence: TGCGCCAGCAGCTTGGGATCTAGGCCGGGAGATACGCAGTATTTT. The rearrangement links TRBV5-1 to TRBJ2-3; D uncertain. CDR3 length: 15 residues. Germline values: CDR1 SGHRS, CDR2 YFSETQ. Trimming stripped 0 bases from V and 5 bases from J, with 13 bases between.

This clone was picked up one time. The CDR3 loop reads CASPTPVAGGPPDTQYF. CDR3 bases: TGTGCCAGCCCCACCCCCGTAGCGGGAGGGCCCCCAGATACGCAGTATTTT. This rearrangement joins TRBV2 to TRBJ2-3; 11 bases line up with TRBD2. Germline CDR1 SNHLY, CDR2 FYNNEI. The V and J ends lost 8 bases and 4 bases, in that order; junction bases with no gene match: 14. The CDR3 extends over 17 amino acids.

This rearrangement joins TRBV18 to TRBJ1-6; a weak D match, TRBD1 (6 bases). The germline gives CDR1 KGHSH, CDR2 LQKENI. The V and J ends lost 2 bases and 9 bases respectively, with 11 bases between them. The CDR3 contains 14 residues. CDR3 region: CASSPADRSSPLHF. The CDR3 nucleotides read TGTGCCAGCTCACCAGCGGACAGATCTTCACCCCTCCACTTT.

DNA of the CDR3: TGTGCCAGCAGTGACCTGGGACAGGGCAACGAGCAGTACTTC. This translates into CASSDLGQGNEQYF. The rearrangement uses TRBV28 and TRBJ2-7; 9 bases fit TRBD1. With V trimmed by 5 bases and J by 5 bases, 7 bases remained unmatched. The V gene's germline CDR1 is MDHEN and CDR2 SYDVKM. The CDR3 covers 14 residues.

This CDR3 is CASSDRAFF. The CDR3 region has the DNA TGTGCCAGCAGTGATCGGGCTTTCTTT. This chain uses TRBV6-5 with TRBJ1-1; D uncertain. Germline lookup yields CDR1 MNHEY and CDR2 SVGAGI. The CDR3 sequence is 9 residues long. The germline V and J ends were trimmed by 5 bases and 11 bases, with 6 bases remaining between them.

The J gene is TRBJ1-6, the V gene TRBV19; 7 bases line up with TRBD1. The length of the CDR3 is 14 residues. The germline V gene has CDR1 LNHDA and CDR2 SQIVND (reference sequence). V lost 9 bases, J lost 5 bases, and 7 bases stayed unmatched. The CDR3 loop reads CASSTGTDNSPLHF. The DNA of the CDR3 is TGTGCCAGCTCAACTGGGACAGATAATTCACCCCTCCACTTT.

The chain uses TRBV5-8 and TRBJ2-7; 12 bases line up with TRBD2. Germline CDR1 is SGHTS and CDR2 is YDEGEE. The CDR3 runs to 17 residues. Germline trimming cut 4 bases from V and 7 bases from J; bases unmatched to any gene: 15. The CDR3 sequence: CASSVPGLAGKLGEQYF. DNA of the CDR3: TGTGCCAGCAGCGTACCAGGACTAGCGGGGAAGCTTGGGGAGCAGTACTTC.